This T cell receptor beta chain originates from a study of CD4 and CD8 cells across lung adenocarcinoma regions. The CDR3 extends over 12 amino acids. CDR1 is MNHNS, CDR2 SASEGT, per germline. TCRdb passed the PCR reads through MiXCR, listing each CDR3 protein once. The data hold about 12,000 distinct CDR3 sequences, with about 50% observed a single time. Samples came from patients with localized non-small cell lung adenocarcinoma. The sequencing input was CD8+ T cells from the margin of a lung tumor. The clonotype originates from a male donor with lung adenocarcinoma. The CD4 and CD8 labels of this study may be unreliable. The rearrangement joins TRBV6-1 to TRBJ2-2; D uncertain. The DNA end is a closer match to TRBJ2-3, so the J assignment may be wrong. The CDR3 spells CASTLNTEAQYF. The DNA for the CDR3 is TGTGCCAGCACCCTCAACACCGAGGCGCAGTATTTT.